Following are 22 T cell receptor beta chains from one sample sequenced in a study of T-cell reconstitution after alpha-beta-depleted transplantation in children. Researchers prepared the TCRbeta library using unique molecular identifiers, the study reports. TCRdb itself ran the PCR reads through MiXCR, one entry per CDR3 protein. The sample includes some 350,000 distinct CDR3 sequences, 10% of them seen just once. Sequenced material: PBMCs from the stem cell graft donor, taken from the stem cell graft. The source is a human donor who donated a stem cell graft to a child with acute lymphoblastic leukemia.

In its sample, this clonotype was seen a few times. The genes are TRBV20-1 and TRBJ2-1; TRBD2 might be the D (6 bases). This CDR3 is built from 15 residues. V gave up 3 bases and J gave up 0 bases, with 12 bases separating them. Per the germline V gene, CDR1 is DFQATT and CDR2 is SNEGSKA (reference sequence). The CDR3 loop is CSASPSEGSYNEQFF. The DNA of the CDR3 is TGCAGTGCTAGTCCTAGCGAGGGCTCCTACAATGAGCAGTTCTTC.

This clonotype was counted a few times. The chain has TRBV7-6 and TRBJ1-5; D is perhaps TRBD1 (6 bases). CDR3 length: 19 residues. Looked up from germline, CDR1 is SGHVS and CDR2 is FNYEAQ. V was shortened by 1 base and J by 0 bases, with 19 bases between the two germline ends. This CDR3 reads CASSLESGTGTYSNQPQHF. The CDR3 nucleotides read TGTGCCAGCAGCTTAGAGAGTGGTACCGGGACATATAGCAATCAGCCCCAGCATTTT.

CDR3 protein: CATSRDSGQGLSYEQYF. The CDR3, as DNA: TGTGCCACCAGCAGAGATTCCGGACAGGGGTTATCCTACGAGCAGTACTTC. V gene TRBV15 combines with J gene TRBJ2-7; TRBD1 agrees at 9 bases. The CDR3 covers 17 residues. Trimming took 0 bases from V and 1 from J; bases not matched to a gene: 7. Per the germline V gene, CDR1 is LNHNV and CDR2 is YYDKDF (reference sequence).

In its sample, this clonotype was seen many times. V usage is TRBV20-1 and J usage is TRBJ2-1; possibly TRBD2 for D (5 bases). V lost 3 bases and J 10 bases, leaving 7 bases between the germline ends. This CDR3 is built from 10 residues. In germline, CDR1 is DFQATT, CDR2 SNEGSKA (reference sequence). The CDR3 coding sequence is TGCAGTGCTAGCGAGGGAGAGCAGTTCTTC. It codes for CSASEGEQFF.

The table lists this clonotype with a few counts. This chain connects TRBV3-1 to TRBJ2-1; TRBD2 aligns across 14 bases. The CDR3 is 19 residues long. Trimming removed 0 bases from V and 8 bases from J; junction bases left unmatched: 12. CDR1 and CDR2 from the germline V gene are LGHDT and YNNKEL (reference sequence). The CDR3 DNA sequence: TGTGCCAGCAGCCAAGACTCCGGACTAGCGGGAGGCCCTTCGGATGAGCAGTTCTTC. Translation: CASSQDSGLAGGPSDEQFF.

A few counts support this clonotype. The CDR3 nucleotides are TGTGCCAGCAGTTACTCGGGGCAGGTACGAGGCTACACCTTC. Amino acid sequence: CASSYSGQVRGYTF. The rearrangement uses TRBV6-5 and TRBJ1-2, with TRBD1 as a possible D gene (5 bases). The germline gives CDR1 MNHEY, CDR2 SVGAGI. The V end was cut by 0 bases, the J end by 8 bases, with 13 bases between. The CDR3 has 14 residues.

The rearrangement uses TRBV10-3 and TRBJ1-1; no reliable D call. Trimming took 11 bases from V and 3 from J, leaving 16 bases between them. The CDR3 extends over 13 amino acids. The germline V gene encodes CDR1 ENHRY and CDR2 SYGVKD. CDR3 bases: TGTGCCGCCTCCCCGGGTCTGTACACTGAAGCTTTCTTT. Protein product: CAASPGLYTEAFF.

V gene TRBV19 combines with J gene TRBJ1-5; D remains unclear. The CDR3 is made up of 13 amino acids. CDR1 LNHDA and CDR2 SQIVND come from the germline V gene (reference sequence). The V end was cut by 1 base, the J end by 3 bases, with 4 bases between. The CDR3 loop reads CASSIADNQPQHF. The CDR3 nucleotides are TGTGCCAGTAGTATAGCAGACAATCAGCCCCAGCATTTT.

This clonotype has just a few counts. The chain combines TRBV4-3 with TRBJ2-1; the match to TRBD2 covers 10 bases. Germline values: CDR1 LGHNA, CDR2 YSLEER. The CDR3 is 15 amino acids. V gave up 1 base and J gave up 7 bases; unmatched junction bases: 4. This chain's CDR3 is CASSQGTSGQNEQFF. CDR3 in DNA: TGCGCCAGCAGCCAAGGGACTAGCGGACAAAATGAGCAGTTCTTC.

At least ten counts were recorded for this clonotype. V usage is TRBV15 and J usage is TRBJ2-1; 14 nucleotides align to TRBD2. Per the germline V gene, CDR1 is LNHNV and CDR2 is YYDKDF (reference sequence). V trimming: 6 bases; J trimming: 6 bases; junction bases outside the gene matches: 1. This CDR3 spans 14 amino acids. CDR3 sequence reads: CATRTSGRANEQFF. CDR3 bases: TGTGCCACCAGGACTAGCGGGAGGGCCAATGAGCAGTTCTTC.

CDR3 bases: TGTGCCAGCAGCCAAGAGCCCAACGGACTTTACAATGAGCAGTTCTTC. Protein product: CASSQEPNGLYNEQFF. The chain has TRBV4-2 and TRBJ2-1, with a possible D match to TRBD2 (5 bases). With 0 bases removed from V and 4 bases from J, the gap between germline ends came to 13 bases. The CDR3 totals 16 residues. Germline CDR1 and CDR2: LGHNA and YNFKEQ.

This clonotype was seen many times. The rearrangement links TRBV5-6 to TRBJ2-3; D perhaps matches TRBD2 (6 bases). CDR3 length: 14 amino acids. The germline V gene encodes CDR1 SGHDT and CDR2 YYEEEE. V was clipped by 2 bases and J by 0 bases, with 7 bases between them. The CDR3 nucleotides read TGTGCCAGCAGCTTCAGCGGGAGCACAGATACGCAGTATTTT. Protein sequence: CASSFSGSTDTQYF.

This chain joins TRBV4-1 and TRBJ1-4; 7 bases map to TRBD1. This CDR3 has 13 amino acids. Germline CDR1 is MGHRA and CDR2 is YSYEKL. Trimming at V came to 6 bases and at J to 7 bases, leaving 5 bases not matched to a gene. Here the CDR3 reads CASSRTGVEKLFF. For the CDR3, the DNA is TGCGCCAGCAGTCGGACAGGAGTTGAAAAACTGTTTTTT.

This clonotype was seen only a few times. This chain links TRBV3-1 with TRBJ1-1; D not resolved. Per germline, CDR1 LGHDT and CDR2 YNNKEL (reference sequence). The CDR3 loop spans 15 amino acids. V lost 0 bases to trimming and J lost 11 bases, with 19 bases between them. The CDR3 sequence is CASSQERLTTSVAFF. CDR3 bases: TGTGCCAGCAGCCAAGAACGACTTACGACCAGTGTGGCTTTCTTT.

The chain has TRBV20-1 and TRBJ2-1; 11 bases map to TRBD2. The CDR3 length is 18 residues. Germline trimming cut 1 base from V and 0 bases from J; bases unmatched to any gene: 8. CDR1 DFQATT and CDR2 SNEGSKA come from the germline V gene (reference sequence). CDR3 DNA sequence: TGCAGTGCTAGAGTCGTCGCTAGCGGGAGGATCTCCTACAATGAGCAGTTCTTC. Its translation is CSARVVASGRISYNEQFF.

The rearrangement joins TRBV28 to TRBJ1-5; TRBD1 aligns across 12 bases. This CDR3 spans 20 amino acids. Germline loops: CDR1 MDHEN, CDR2 SYDVKM. The trim removed 3 bases at V and 7 bases at J, leaving 19 bases unmatched. This CDR3 reads CASSFCPGAGTGGAEQPQHF. DNA of the CDR3: TGTGCCAGCAGTTTTTGCCCAGGGGCCGGGACAGGGGGCGCGGAGCAGCCCCAGCATTTT.

This clonotype has more than one count but fewer than ten. V usage is TRBV12-3 or TRBV12-4 and J usage is TRBJ1-5; TRBD1 agrees at 9 bases. The length of the CDR3 is 13 residues. V shed 4 bases, J shed 5 bases, and the junction held 0 bases outside the gene matches. CDR3 bases: TGTGCCAGCAGTTACAGGGGGCATCAGCCCCAGCATTTT. As protein: CASSYRGHQPQHF.

This chain uses TRBV4-3 with TRBJ2-7, with TRBD1 matching over 7 bases. CDR1 is LGHNA, CDR2 YSLEER, per germline. The CDR3 runs to 16 residues. The junction had 8 bases not matched to a gene; V was cut back by 0 bases and J by 3 bases. The CDR3 loop is CASSQDPGQQIYEQYF. CDR3 nucleotide sequence: TGCGCCAGCAGCCAAGATCCGGGACAGCAAATCTACGAGCAGTACTTC.

The chain combines TRBV18 with TRBJ2-3; 7 nucleotides align to TRBD1. CDR1 and CDR2 (germline): KGHSH, LQKENI. Trimming took 3 bases from V and 9 from J; bases not matched to a gene: 6. This CDR3 is built from 13 residues. CDR3 DNA: TGTGCCAGCTCACCCCAGACAGGGAACACGCAGTATTTT. This encodes CASSPQTGNTQYF.

The chain is built from TRBV28 and TRBJ2-7, with 12 bases lining up with TRBD1. J lost 6 bases, V lost 6 bases, and 3 bases had no gene match. The CDR3 spans 13 residues. Germline values: CDR1 MDHEN, CDR2 SYDVKM. In DNA form, the CDR3 reads TGTGCCAGCAGCTGGGACAGGGGGCGCGAGCAGTACTTC. It codes for CASSWDRGREQYF. Drawing the rest from reference TRBV28 and TRBJ2-7, the complete variable domain is DVKVTQSSRYLVKRTGEKVFLECVQDMDHENMFWYRQDPGLGLRLIYFSYDVKMKEKGDIPEGYSVSREKKERFSLILESASTNQTSMYLCASSWDRGREQYFGPGTRLTVT.

This clonotype was counted between two and nine times. Since a much larger clone is just one base distant, this may be a read error. V gene TRBV4-3 combines with J gene TRBJ2-7; possible D gene TRBD1, 6 bases. CDR3 length: 14 residues. The V and J ends lost 1 base and 1 base respectively, with 8 bases between them. Looked up from germline, CDR1 is LGHNA and CDR2 is YSLEER. This chain's CDR3 is CASSQGTVSYEQYF. The CDR3 nucleotides read TGCGCCAGCAGCCAAGGGACAGTTTCCTACGAGCAGTACTTC.

The chain recombines TRBV4-1 with TRBJ2-7; a weak D match, TRBD2 (5 bases). This CDR3 spans 15 amino acids. V gave up 1 base and J gave up 5 bases, with 15 bases separating them. Germline lookup yields CDR1 MGHRA and CDR2 YSYEKL. The CDR3 bases are TGCGCCAGCAGCCAAGGTTCAGACTGGCGGGACGAGCAGTACTTC. Protein: CASSQGSDWRDEQYF.